The 3 T cell receptor beta chains given below trace back to one sample, sequenced in a study of post-analysis software for immune sequencing data. No cognate antigen is known for these TCRs. General study results and limits: The study found TRBV5-6, TRBV5-1 and TRBV20-1 among a few TRBV segments more frequent in patients than controls.

Researchers reported that TCR beta cDNA libraries carried unique molecular identifiers. TCRdb passed the PCR reads through MiXCR, listing each CDR3 protein once. The sample shows fewer than 850,000 distinct CDR3 sequences, about half of them seen only once. The sequenced material came from blood. The receptors shown here come from a girl aged 5 to 17 with multiple sclerosis.

The chain carries TRBV30 and TRBJ2-7, with TRBD1 matching 8 bases. The CDR3 consists of 12 residues. The V and J ends lost 6 bases and 5 bases, in that order; junction bases with no gene match: 6. The germline gives CDR1 GTSNPN, CDR2 SVGIG (reference sequence). CDR3 sequence (DNA): TGTGCCTGTGACAGGGGCCATGACGAGCAGTACTTC. Its protein product is CACDRGHDEQYF.

This clonotype was counted between two and nine times. CDR3 nucleotide sequence: TGCGCCAGCAGCTTGGGGTCAGGGTCCAATGAGCAGTTCTTC. This encodes CASSLGSGSNEQFF. This chain links TRBV5-1 with TRBJ2-1; D might be TRBD1 (5 bases). The CDR3 sequence is 14 residues long. Germline V lookup: CDR1 SGHRS, CDR2 YFSETQ. Trimming removed 0 bases from V and 6 bases from J, with 10 bases in between.

In its sample, this clonotype was seen once. Here the CDR3 reads CASSGTGGRNEQYF. The CDR3 nucleotides are TGTGCCAGTAGTGGGACAGGGGGAAGGAACGAGCAGTACTTC. The chain joins TRBV19 to TRBJ2-5, with 11 bases aligning to TRBD1. TRBJ2-7 matches the DNA end more closely, so the J call is doubtful. Germline V CDR1 and CDR2: LNHDA, SQIVND (reference sequence). CDR3 length equals 14 residues.